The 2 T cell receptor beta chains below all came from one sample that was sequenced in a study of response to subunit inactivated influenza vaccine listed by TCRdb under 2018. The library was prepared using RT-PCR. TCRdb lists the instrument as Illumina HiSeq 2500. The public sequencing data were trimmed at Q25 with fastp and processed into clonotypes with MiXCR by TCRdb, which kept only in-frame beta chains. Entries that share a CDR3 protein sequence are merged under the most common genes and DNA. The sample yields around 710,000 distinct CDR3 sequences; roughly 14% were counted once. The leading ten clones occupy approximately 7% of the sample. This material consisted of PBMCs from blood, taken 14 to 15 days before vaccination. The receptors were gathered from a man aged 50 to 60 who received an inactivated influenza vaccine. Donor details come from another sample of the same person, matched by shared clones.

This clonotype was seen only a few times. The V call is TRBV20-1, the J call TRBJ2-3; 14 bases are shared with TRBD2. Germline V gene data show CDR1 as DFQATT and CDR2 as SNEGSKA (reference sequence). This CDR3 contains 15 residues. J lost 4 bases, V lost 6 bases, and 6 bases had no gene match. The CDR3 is CSAMTSGRAADTQYF. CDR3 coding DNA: TGCAGTGCAATGACTAGCGGGAGGGCGGCAGATACGCAGTATTTT.

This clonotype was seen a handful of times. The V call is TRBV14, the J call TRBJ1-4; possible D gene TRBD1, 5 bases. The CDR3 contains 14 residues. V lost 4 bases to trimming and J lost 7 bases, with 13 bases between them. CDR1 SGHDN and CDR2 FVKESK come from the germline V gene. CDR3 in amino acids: CASSPIGTAEKLFF. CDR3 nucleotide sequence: TGTGCCAGCAGCCCTATTGGGACGGCTGAAAAACTGTTTTTT.